These 9 T cell receptor beta chains were all obtained from the same sample, sequenced in a study of identical twins. TCRdb analysed the 5' RACE reads with MiXCR anew, one entry per CDR3 protein. The sample has around 280,000 distinct CDR3 sequences; under 9.5% are singletons. These data are also associated with another study on yellow fever vaccine responses in identical twins.

Sequencing was performed on memory (CD45RO+) T cells sorted from blood. These receptors came from a woman aged 18-29 years in good health.

This chain uses TRBV20-1 with TRBJ2-5; 9 bases are shared with TRBD1. The CDR3 runs 12 residues. V was pared by 3 bases and J by 5 bases, with 1 base of the junction left unmatched. In germline, CDR1 is DFQATT, CDR2 SNEGSKA (reference sequence). The CDR3 sequence: CSASGTGETQYF. CDR3 sequence (DNA): TGCAGTGCTAGTGGGACAGGGGAGACCCAGTACTTC.

The rearrangement joins TRBV7-9 to TRBJ1-3, with a possible D match to TRBD1 (5 bases). CDR3 length: 15 residues. V was clipped by 5 bases and J by 4 bases, with 15 bases between them. The germline CDR1 and CDR2 sequences are SEHNR and FQNEAQ (reference sequence). CDR3 amino acids: CASSPSEGAGNTIYF. CDR3 in DNA: TGTGCCAGCAGCCCGAGCGAAGGGGCGGGAAACACCATATATTTT.

The V call is TRBV20-1, the J call TRBJ2-5; TRBD1 matches 8 bases. The CDR3 is 14 amino acids. Unmatched junction bases numbered 7, after V lost 5 bases and J lost 2 bases. Germline CDR1 DFQATT, CDR2 SNEGSKA (reference sequence). The CDR3 region has the DNA TGCAGTGCTCGCCCAGGGGGCCCTCAAGAGACCCAGTACTTC. Translation gives CSARPGGPQETQYF.

The sample holds many counts of this clonotype. The genes are TRBV12-3 or TRBV12-4 and TRBJ1-4, with 7 bases aligning to TRBD1. This CDR3 region has 14 residues. The junction had 8 bases not matched to a gene; V was cut back by 6 bases and J by 7 bases. The CDR3 bases are TGTGCCAGCAGCCTGACAGGGTTAAGTGAAAAACTGTTTTTT. Protein product: CASSLTGLSEKLFF.

Comment on this clonotype: The CDR3 does not end in the conserved phenylalanine or tryptophan, so this is likely a read error. The CDR3 is CASSLSPGQQETQYI. CDR3 in DNA: TGTGCCAGCAGTTTATCCCCGGGACAGCAAGAGACCCAGTACATC. The chain employs TRBV28 and TRBJ2-5, with 7 bases aligning to TRBD1. Germline V gives CDR1 MDHEN, CDR2 SYDVKM. After removal of 1 base from V and 2 bases from J, the junction contained 4 bases not matched to a gene. CDR3 length: 15 residues.

There are a few counts of this clonotype. The chain uses TRBV7-6 and TRBJ2-1; D uncertain. This CDR3 has 12 residues. Per germline, CDR1 SGHVS and CDR2 FNYEAQ. Trimming left V 4 bases short and J 8 bases short, with 9 bases between. CDR3 loop: CASSSESHEQFF. The CDR3 coding sequence is TGTGCCAGCAGCTCTGAATCGCATGAGCAGTTCTTC.

This clonotype was seen more than once but under ten times. The V call is TRBV5-6, the J call TRBJ2-5; 7 bases fit TRBD1. With V trimmed by 2 bases and J by 3 bases, 1 base remained unmatched. The CDR3 loop spans 13 amino acids. From germline, CDR1 is SGHDT and CDR2 YYEEEE. The CDR3 nucleotides are TGTGCCAGCAGCTTTGGGACAGAAGAGACCCAGTACTTC. Residues: CASSFGTEETQYF.

This clonotype has ten or more counts. V is TRBV28 and J is TRBJ2-3; no clear D. CDR1 is MDHEN and CDR2 is SYDVKM in the germline V gene. This CDR3 is 15 amino acids long. V shed 3 bases and J shed 0 bases, with 10 bases lying between them. Here the CDR3 reads CASSLDLPSTDTQYF. CDR3 DNA sequence: TGTGCCAGCAGTTTGGATCTGCCTAGCACAGATACGCAGTATTTT.

This clonotype showed up many times. The rearrangement joins TRBV5-1 to TRBJ1-4; D call uncertain. V was clipped by 0 bases and J by 6 bases, with 9 bases between them. The CDR3 length is 14 residues. Looked up from germline, CDR1 is SGHRS and CDR2 is YFSETQ. The CDR3 region has the DNA TGCGCCAGCAGCTTGGGACCTACCTATGAAAAACTGTTTTTT. Translating it yields CASSLGPTYEKLFF.